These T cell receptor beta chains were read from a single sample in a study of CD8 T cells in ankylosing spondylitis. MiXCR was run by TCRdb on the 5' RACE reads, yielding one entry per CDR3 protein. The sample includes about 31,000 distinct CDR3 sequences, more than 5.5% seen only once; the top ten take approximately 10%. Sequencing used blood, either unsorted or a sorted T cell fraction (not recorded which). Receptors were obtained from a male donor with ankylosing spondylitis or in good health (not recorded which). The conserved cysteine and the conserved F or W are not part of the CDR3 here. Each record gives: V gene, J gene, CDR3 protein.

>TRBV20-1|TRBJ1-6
SARKGNSPLH
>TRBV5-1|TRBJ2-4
ASSLQTSGLGKNIQY
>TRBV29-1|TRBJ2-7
SVALTGGSYEQY
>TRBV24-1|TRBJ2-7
ATRDRNHYEQY
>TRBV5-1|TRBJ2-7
ASSFLGGTYEQY
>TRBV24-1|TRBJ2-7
ATSDLPDRTYEQY
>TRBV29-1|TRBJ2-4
SANPGLASRIQY
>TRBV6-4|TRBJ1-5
ASSRGTGEPQH
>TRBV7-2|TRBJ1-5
ASSLTRQGKNSPQH
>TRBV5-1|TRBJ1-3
ASSLDGAPGNTIY
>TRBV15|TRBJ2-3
ATSRDLAATSTDTQY
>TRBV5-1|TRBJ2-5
ASSLEAGRQETQY
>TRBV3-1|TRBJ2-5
ASRDRNGETQY
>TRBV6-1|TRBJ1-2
ASSDRDRST
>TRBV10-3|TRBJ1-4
AISEDRGRTNEKLF
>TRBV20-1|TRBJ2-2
SAGGGNTGELF
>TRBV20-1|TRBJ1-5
SASGQVAQPQH
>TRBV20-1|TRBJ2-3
SAPRAGAILSTDTQY
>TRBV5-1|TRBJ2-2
ASSQHEELF
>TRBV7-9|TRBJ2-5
ASSQLGTSGATETQY
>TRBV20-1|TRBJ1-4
SARDFRTSGPNEKLF
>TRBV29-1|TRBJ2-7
SVQGPGRGQQY
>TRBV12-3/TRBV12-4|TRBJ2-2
ASSERDRSVF
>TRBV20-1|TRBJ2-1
SARESGRSYNEQF
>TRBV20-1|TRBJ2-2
SARTGGRGTGELF
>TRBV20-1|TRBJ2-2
SAEDRVPGELF
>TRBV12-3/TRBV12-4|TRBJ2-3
ASSRLAETDTQY
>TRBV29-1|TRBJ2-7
SAGLAGGEQY
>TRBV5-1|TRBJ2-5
ASSLAPTGETQY
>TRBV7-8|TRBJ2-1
ASSQHSGNPYNEQF
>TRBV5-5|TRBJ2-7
ASSLEGLSYEQY
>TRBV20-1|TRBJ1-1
SARIGKGKVRMNTEAF
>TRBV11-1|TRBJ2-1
ASSLPGLAGGPRSYNEQF
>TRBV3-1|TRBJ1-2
ASSPIDSIYGYT
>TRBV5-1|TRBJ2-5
ASSPGLVQETQY
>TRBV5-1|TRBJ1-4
ASSTDGTGVEKLF
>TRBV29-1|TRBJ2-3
SAETPGQGVYTQY
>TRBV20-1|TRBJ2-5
SAPWTGETQY
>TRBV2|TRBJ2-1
ASAELLYNEQF
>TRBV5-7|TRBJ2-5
ASSFGLLCYQETQY
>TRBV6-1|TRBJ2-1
ASSARAGAYNEQF
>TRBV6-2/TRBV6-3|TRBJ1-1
ASSLGTSAF
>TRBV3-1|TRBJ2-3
ASSQGPSSGRTADTQY
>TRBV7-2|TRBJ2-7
ASSLAWSEQY
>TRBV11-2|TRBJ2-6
ASSRGQGQGSGANVVT
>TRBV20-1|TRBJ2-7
SARDPTTAWEQY